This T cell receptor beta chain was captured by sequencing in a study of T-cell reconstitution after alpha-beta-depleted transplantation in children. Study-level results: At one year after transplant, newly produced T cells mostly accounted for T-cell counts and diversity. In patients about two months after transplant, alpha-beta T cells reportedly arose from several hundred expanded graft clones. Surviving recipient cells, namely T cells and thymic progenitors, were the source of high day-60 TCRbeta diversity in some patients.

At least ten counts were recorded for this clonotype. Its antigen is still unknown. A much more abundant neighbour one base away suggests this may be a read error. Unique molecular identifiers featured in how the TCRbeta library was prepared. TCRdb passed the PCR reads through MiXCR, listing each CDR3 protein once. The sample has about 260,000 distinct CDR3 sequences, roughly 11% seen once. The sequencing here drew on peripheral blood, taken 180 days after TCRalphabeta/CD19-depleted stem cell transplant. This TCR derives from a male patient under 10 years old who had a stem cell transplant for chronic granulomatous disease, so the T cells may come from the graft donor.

CDR3 residues: CASSTPGSCGTEAFF. The CDR3 nucleotides are TGTGCCAGTAGTACCCCGGGTAGTTGCGGCACTGAAGCTTTCTTT. The chain combines TRBV19 with TRBJ1-1; no firm D call. Trimming shortened V by 4 bases and J by 4 bases, and 16 bases separated the two germline ends. The CDR3 has 15 amino acids. From germline, CDR1 is LNHDA and CDR2 SQIVND (reference sequence). Supplemented by reference TRBV19 and TRBJ1-1, the full variable domain reads DGGITQSPKYLFRKEGQNVTLSCEQNLNHDAMYWYRQDPGQGLRLIYYSQIVNDFQKGDIAEGYSVSREKKESFPLTVTSAQKNPTAFYLCASSTPGSCGTEAFFGQGTRLTVV.